A single sample is the source of the 6 T cell receptor beta chains below, sequenced in a study of blood T cell repertoires in COVID-19. Method: immunoSEQ multiplex PCR; TCRdb's copy keeps in-frame clones and lacks some. The table has under 200,000 clones, 75% to 90% seen once; the top ten hold around 3.2%. Specimen: PBMCs or T cells enriched from blood (not recorded which). The receptor set was obtained from a woman in her sixties who had recovered from COVID-19.

In its sample, this clone was seen a few times. The V and J genes are TRBV5-5 and TRBJ2-5; D is ambiguous. Trimming took off 4 bases at V and 3 bases at J, with 13 bases between the two ends. This CDR3 spans 14 amino acids. Germline V gene sequence: CDR1 SGHKS, CDR2 YYEKEE (reference sequence). The DNA for the CDR3 is TGTGCCAGCAGCGACGTACAGCCCGAAGAGACCCAGTACTTC. Its translation: CASSDVQPEETQYF.

The chain uses TRBV7-7 and TRBJ2-2; 10 bases map to TRBD2. Trimming took 5 bases from V and 0 from J; bases not matched to a gene: 6. The CDR3 length is 17 residues. The germline V gene encodes CDR1 SSHAT and CDR2 FNYEAQ (reference sequence). The CDR3 nucleotides are TGTGCCAGCAGCCAACACGGACTAGCGGCGAACACCGGGGAGCTGTTTTTT. Translation: CASSQHGLAANTGELFF.

The chain employs TRBV2 and TRBJ2-1; 11 nucleotides match TRBD2. Germline assignment: CDR1 SNHLY and CDR2 FYNNEI. The CDR3 runs to 18 residues. V dropped 6 bases and J dropped 7; count of bases not matched to a gene: 17. CDR3 sequence (DNA): TGTGCCAGCAGCTGGACAGGGATTAGCGGGGGGGCTTATAATGAGCAGTTCTTC. This sequence encodes CASSWTGISGGAYNEQFF.

The chain carries TRBV4-1 and TRBJ2-3; TRBD2 aligns across 9 bases. V was pared by 0 bases and J by 0 bases, with 7 bases of the junction left unmatched. The length of the CDR3 is 18 residues. Germline CDR1 and CDR2: MGHRA and YSYEKL. In nucleotides, the CDR3 is TGCGCCAGCAGCCAAGAATTCGGCGCGGGGGGGAGCACAGATACGCAGTATTTT. The encoded protein is CASSQEFGAGGSTDTQYF.

CDR3 sequence: CAISPRFTGFPYGYTF. The CDR3 nucleotides are TGTGCCATCAGTCCACGGTTTACAGGGTTCCCCTATGGCTACACCTTC. This chain joins TRBV10-3 and TRBJ1-2; TRBD1 might be the D (6 bases). Germline V gene lookup returns CDR1 ENHRY and CDR2 SYGVKD. The CDR3 extends over 16 amino acids. Trimming took 5 bases from V and 4 from J, leaving 20 bases between them.

The chain couples TRBV15 to TRBJ1-4; 10 bases match TRBD1. Germline-derived CDR1 and CDR2 are LNHNV and YYDKDF (reference sequence). V lost 3 bases and J lost 8; bases outside the gene matches: 9. There are 16 residues in the CDR3. In nucleotides, the CDR3 is TGTGCCACCAGCAGGCTGACAGGGGGCTATGGAGAAAAACTGTTTTTT. This codes for CATSRLTGGYGEKLFF. Full variable domain (rest looked up from reference TRBV15 and TRBJ1-4): DAMVIQNPRYQVTQFGKPVTLSCSQTLNHNVMYWYQQKSSQAPKLLFHYYDKDFNNEADTPDNFQSRRPNTSFCFLDIRSPGLGDTAMYLCATSRLTGGYGEKLFFGSGTQLSVL.